A selection of T cell receptor beta chains follows, all from one sample in a study of T cells in Graves' hyperthyroidism and ophthalmopathy. TCRdb re-derived calls from the multiplex PCR reads in MiXCR, one entry per CDR3 protein. The sample lists roughly 380,000 distinct CDR3 sequences, more than 11% occurring once. Input material: blood. Receptor source: a woman aged 60-75 years with Graves' hyperthyroidism. The CDR3 runs from the conserved cysteine through the conserved F or W. A D gene is named only where the DNA matches it firmly. Only some rows state a clone size, as once, few, many or a class for expanded clones.

TRBJ2-2	TRBV12-5	NA	TRBD2	TGTGCTAGTGCCCCTCCTAGCGGACTGAACACCGGGGAGCTGTTTTTT	CASAPPSGLNTGELFF
TRBJ2-7	TRBV10-3	NA	NA	TGTGCCATCAGTGCAGGCGGGGACCACGAGCAGTACTTC	CAISAGGDHEQYF
TRBJ2-3	TRBV27	many	NA	TGTGCCAGCAGGAGGACTCCAAGCACAGATACGCAGTATTTT	CASRRTPSTDTQYF
TRBJ2-1	TRBV20-1	many	TRBD2	TGCAGTGCCGGGACTAGCGGGTACGCCTACAATGAGCAGTTCTTC	CSAGTSGYAYNEQFF
TRBJ2-7	TRBV7-8	many	NA	TGTGCCAGCAGCTTAGCTGTCCGGGGGTGGGAGCAGTACTTC	CASSLAVRGWEQYF
TRBJ1-1	TRBV19	NA	NA	TGTGCCAGTAGTTTGACAGGAGGCGGCACTGAAGCTTTCTTT	CASSLTGGGTEAFF
TRBJ2-2	TRBV12-3/TRBV12-4	many	TRBD2	TGTGCCAGCAGTTTTTGGACTAGCGACACCGGGGAGCTGTTTTTT	CASSFWTSDTGELFF
TRBJ2-2	TRBV18	many	NA	TGTGCCAGCTCACCAGGGGCGAACACCGGGGAGCTGTTTTTT	CASSPGANTGELFF
TRBJ2-3	TRBV6-1	few	TRBD2	TGTGCCAGTAGGGCGGGAGTAAGCACAGATACGCAGTATTTT	CASRAGVSTDTQYF
TRBJ1-2	TRBV2	many	NA	TGTGCCAGCCATCCTACATGGGACTATGGCTACACCTTC	CASHPTWDYGYTF
TRBJ2-7	TRBV24-1	many	NA	TGTGCCACCAGTGATTCGTGGGACACCTACGAGCAGTACTTC	CATSDSWDTYEQYF
TRBJ2-7	TRBV12-3/TRBV12-4	NA	NA	TGTGCCAGCAGTCTCATGTACGAGCAGTACTTC	CASSLMYEQYF
TRBJ2-2	TRBV19	NA	TRBD2	TGTGCCAGTAGTGCCAAAAGAGGCCAAACTAGCGGGAACACCGGGGAGCTGTTTTTT	CASSAKRGQTSGNTGELFF
TRBJ2-7	TRBV19	few	NA	TGTGCCAGTAGTGCCAGGACATTCTACGAGCAGTACTTC	CASSARTFYEQYF
TRBJ2-5	TRBV7-2	many	TRBD1	TGTGCCAGCAGCTTAGGAGGGGGCCTGGAGACCCAGTACTTC	CASSLGGGLETQYF
TRBJ2-7	TRBV6-6	many	NA	TGTGCCAGCAGTTACGGCCCTCCCGGGGCAAAGGGAGCCGAGCAGTACTTC	CASSYGPPGAKGAEQYF
TRBJ2-1	TRBV12-3/TRBV12-4	many	NA	TGTGCCAGCAGCCAGGAGGCCAATGAGCAGTTCTTC	CASSQEANEQFF
TRBJ1-1	TRBV7-9	NA	TRBD1	TGTGCCAGCAGCTTAGAGGCTTTTACAGGGGGGGCTTTCTTT	CASSLEAFTGGAFF
TRBJ1-2	TRBV12-3/TRBV12-4	many	NA	TGTGCCAGCAGTCCTGGACAGCGGCTGGGCTACACCTTC	CASSPGQRLGYTF
TRBJ2-7	TRBV29-1	many	TRBD2	TGCAGCGTCACCGGGACTAGCGGGAGTGCCGAGCAGTACTTC	CSVTGTSGSAEQYF
TRBJ2-1	TRBV20-1	many	NA	TGCAGTGGATCGGGGTCCTCCTACAATGAGCAGTTCTTC	CSGSGSSYNEQFF
TRBJ1-2	TRBV20-1	few	NA	TGCAGTGCTAGGTTGGGGGGGGGTGCTAACTATGGCTACACCTTC	CSARLGGGANYGYTF
TRBJ2-7	TRBV28	many	TRBD2	TGTGCCAGCAGTTTATGGGCTAGCGGAAAATACGAGCAGTACTTC	CASSLWASGKYEQYF
TRBJ2-2	TRBV6-5	NA	NA	TGTGCCAACAGTTACTCGAGAGACGGGGAGCTGTTTTTT	CANSYSRDGELFF
TRBJ2-7	TRBV2	many	NA	TGTGCCAGCAGTCTGGACAGCCGGTACGAGCAGTACTTC	CASSLDSRYEQYF
TRBJ2-7	TRBV28	many	TRBD1	TGTGCCAGCTTAAAGACAGGGAACGTCCCCGAGCAGTACTTC	CASLKTGNVPEQYF
TRBJ2-3	TRBV6-1	many	TRBD2	TGTGCCAGCAGCTGGACTAGCGGGAGCGTTCCGCAGTATTTT	CASSWTSGSVPQYF
TRBJ2-7	TRBV11-3	NA	TRBD2	TGTGCCAGCAGCTTTGGGGACTACTCCTACGAGCAGTACTTC	CASSFGDYSYEQYF